Shown below are 25 T cell receptor beta chains from a single sample sequenced in a study of control samples from healthy donors and cancer patients. The protocol was immunoSEQ multiplex PCR, while the TCRdb copy is restricted to in-frame clones and leaves out a portion. The repertoire has about 130,000 clones, over 85% of them found once; the top ten carry roughly 4%. What was sequenced was blood. The receptors shown here come from a man in his thirties or forties in good health.

This clone was seen a handful of times. The V and J genes are TRBV11-2 and TRBJ2-6; D gene uncertain. CDR3 length: 13 amino acids. CDR1 SGHAT and CDR2 FQNNGV come from the germline V gene. V was clipped by 5 bases and J by 3 bases, with 5 bases between them. The chain's CDR3 is CASSPSGANVLTF. As DNA, the CDR3 is TGTGCCAGCAGCCCTAGTGGGGCCAACGTCCTGACTTTC. Drawing the rest from reference TRBV11-2 and TRBJ2-6, the complete variable domain is EAGVAQSPRYKIIEKRQSVAFWCNPISGHATLYWYQQILGQGPKLLIQFQNNGVVDDSQLPKDRFSAERLKGVDSTLKIQPAKLEDSAVYLCASSPSGANVLTFGAGSRLTVL.

This rearrangement joins TRBV18 to TRBJ1-4; 9 nucleotides match TRBD1. This CDR3 contains 17 residues. Germline V gene sequence: CDR1 KGHSH, CDR2 LQKENI. Trimming at V came to 0 bases and at J to 8 bases, leaving 10 bases not matched to a gene. CDR3 coding DNA: TGTGCCAGCTCACCACCGGACAGGGGCTACCGCCGGGAAAAACTGTTTTTT. Protein: CASSPPDRGYRREKLFF. Complete variable domain (other parts from reference TRBV18 and TRBJ1-4): NAGVMQNPRHLVRRRGQEARLRCSPMKGHSHVYWYRQLPEEGLKFMVYLQKENIIDESGMPKERFSAEFPKEGPSILRIQQVVRGDSAAYFCASSPPDRGYRREKLFFGSGTQLSVL.

This chain joins TRBV9 and TRBJ2-5; D is perhaps TRBD2 (5 bases). Germline V gene lookup returns CDR1 SGDLS and CDR2 YYNGEE. The CDR3 covers 14 residues. V lost 4 bases and J lost 0, with 10 bases in between. The CDR3 is CASSTTRDQETQYF. In nucleotides, the CDR3 is TGTGCCAGCAGCACTACTAGAGACCAAGAGACCCAGTACTTC.

The CDR3 DNA sequence: TGTGCCAGCGCCACGCTAGGCGGGGGGAACAATGAGCAGTTCTTC. Encoded protein: CASATLGGGNNEQFF. The chain carries TRBV7-9 and TRBJ2-1, with 8 bases identical to TRBD2. The ends lost 8 bases at V and 5 bases at J; junction bases unmatched: 11. CDR1 is SEHNR and CDR2 is FQNEAQ in the germline V gene (reference sequence). The CDR3 covers 15 residues.

This chain connects TRBV19 to TRBJ2-1, with 11 bases lining up with TRBD1. The junction had 5 bases not matched to a gene; V was cut back by 3 bases and J by 7 bases. The V gene's germline CDR1 is LNHDA and CDR2 SQIVND (reference sequence). This CDR3 has 15 amino acids. CDR3 residues: CASSMDRGRYNEQFF. For the CDR3, the DNA is TGTGCCAGTAGTATGGACAGGGGGCGGTATAATGAGCAGTTCTTC.

The chain couples TRBV10-2 to TRBJ2-7; D is unresolved. Germline assignment: CDR1 WSHSY and CDR2 SAAADI. The CDR3 runs 15 residues. The V and J ends lost 2 bases and 2 bases respectively, with 13 bases between them. The CDR3 is CASSEDMQFPYEQYF. The CDR3 DNA is TGCGCCAGCAGTGAGGATATGCAGTTCCCCTACGAGCAGTACTTC.

The gene calls are TRBV21-1 and TRBJ2-2; the table's D call TRBD2 went unverified against the DNA. TRBV21-1 is labeled a pseudogene. The CDR3 has 14 amino acids. The CDR3 is CASKLEGSTGELFF. In nucleotides, the CDR3 is TGTGCCAGCAAGTTAGAGGGCAGCACCGGGGAGCTGTTTTTT.

The CDR3 nucleotides are TGTGCCAGCAGCGTAGAGGAAGGAGCGGAGACCCAGTACTTC. Residues: CASSVEEGAETQYF. The rearrangement uses TRBV9 and TRBJ2-5; D is unclear. This CDR3 is built from 14 residues. Trimming removed 0 bases at V and 5 bases at J, with 11 bases between. Germline CDR1 reads SGDLS; CDR2 reads YYNGEE.

The chain recombines TRBV7-9 with TRBJ1-2; D is undetermined. Germline V gene data show CDR1 as SEHNR and CDR2 as FQNEAQ (reference sequence). The V gene lost 1 base and the J gene lost 8 bases, with 8 bases spanning the gap. This CDR3 spans 12 amino acids. The CDR3: CASSLGRDGYTF. For the CDR3, the DNA is TGTGCCAGCAGCTTAGGCAGAGACGGCTACACCTTC. The variable domain in full, completed from reference TRBV7-9 and TRBJ1-2, reads DTGVSQNPRHKITKRGQNVTFRCDPISEHNRLYWYRQTLGQGPEFLTYFQNEAQLEKSRLLSDRFSAERPKGSFSTLEIQRTEQGDSAMYLCASSLGRDGYTFGSGTRLTVV.

This chain links TRBV27 with TRBJ1-5, with D maybe TRBD1 (5 bases). V lost 0 bases to trimming and J lost 6 bases, with 12 bases between them. The CDR3 has 15 residues. The germline gives CDR1 MNHEY, CDR2 SMNVEV (reference sequence). The CDR3 here is CASSLSGQGGQPQHF. The CDR3 bases are TGTGCCAGCAGTTTATCGGGGCAGGGCGGTCAGCCCCAGCATTTT.

This chain joins TRBV28 and TRBJ1-4; D uncertain. CDR1 is MDHEN and CDR2 is SYDVKM in the germline V gene. The CDR3 loop spans 13 amino acids. V lost 7 bases and J 6 bases, leaving 12 bases between the germline ends. The CDR3 sequence: CASNRPAYEKLFF. The CDR3 DNA reads TGTGCCAGCAACCGTCCCGCTTATGAAAAACTGTTTTTT.

The chain carries TRBV3-1 (or the pseudogene TRBV3-2) and TRBJ1-2; the D is unclear. The CDR3 is 15 amino acids. Trimming took 1 base from V and 4 from J, leaving 13 bases between them. The germline V gene encodes CDR1 LGHDT and CDR2 YNNKEL (reference sequence). The CDR3 nucleotides read TGTGCCAGCAGCCAAGGGAGAGGGTTTATCTATGGCTACACCTTC. Protein sequence: CASSQGRGFIYGYTF.

J is TRBJ2-7 and V is TRBV6-2 or TRBV6-3, with 7 bases fitting TRBD2. This CDR3 is built from 16 residues. V lost 2 bases and J lost 4; bases outside the gene matches: 11. Germline V gene sequence: CDR1 MNHEY, CDR2 SVGEGT. The CDR3 bases are TGTGCCAGCAGTTACGGGACTAACTTCAGGAAGTACGAGCAGTACTTC. It yields the protein CASSYGTNFRKYEQYF.

V and J are TRBV30 and TRBJ1-2, with D hard to call. The CDR3 has 12 residues. Trimming removed 5 bases at V and 8 bases at J, with 15 bases between. The germline gives CDR1 GTSNPN, CDR2 SVGIG (reference sequence). The CDR3 DNA reads TGTGCCTGGGGGCGGGTCGTGGGAGGCTACACCTTC. This gives the protein CAWGRVVGGYTF.

The V and J genes are TRBV7-9 and TRBJ2-3; 9 bases align to TRBD1. Germline CDR1 SEHNR, CDR2 FQNEAQ (reference sequence). With 4 bases clipped from V and 2 bases from J, the junction kept 7 bases outside the gene matches. This CDR3 has 16 amino acids. The CDR3 nucleotides are TGTGCCAGCAGCTCCAGACAGGGGGGCCCCACAGATACGCAGTATTTT. This codes for CASSSRQGGPTDTQYF.

The chain carries TRBV5-4 and TRBJ1-1; D is ambiguous. This CDR3 spans 13 amino acids. Germline V gene lookup returns CDR1 SGHNT and CDR2 YYREEE (reference sequence). Trimming removed 7 bases from V and 5 bases from J, with 15 bases in between. The CDR3 region has the DNA TGTGCCAGCGGCGGACTGATAGGTACTGAAGCTTTCTTT. Amino acid sequence: CASGGLIGTEAFF.

This clone has a single count. The CDR3 nucleotides are TGTGCCAGCAGTTACTCGAGTGTAATTGCGACCTATGGCTACACCTTC. It codes for CASSYSSVIATYGYTF. The chain links TRBV6-5 to TRBJ1-2, with D hard to call. Trimming pared 0 bases from V and 4 bases from J, leaving 15 bases between. Germline V gene sequence: CDR1 MNHEY, CDR2 SVGAGI. The CDR3 sequence is 16 residues long.

V and J are TRBV7-2 and TRBJ1-2, with D perhaps TRBD1 (6 bases). The V gene's germline CDR1 is SGHTA and CDR2 FQGNSA. The CDR3 has 14 residues. V lost 1 base and J 8 bases, leaving 14 bases between the germline ends. In DNA, the CDR3 is TGTGCCAGCAGCTTAGGGCAGGGGACGAGCGGCTACACCTTC. Amino acid sequence: CASSLGQGTSGYTF.

This chain links TRBV5-6 with TRBJ2-5; D is perhaps TRBD1 or TRBD2 (5 bases each). The ends were cut back, 2 bases at V and 0 bases at J, with 11 bases in the middle. This CDR3 is 15 amino acids long. Germline CDR1 SGHDT, CDR2 YYEEEE. DNA for the CDR3: TGTGCCAGCAGCTTATGGGGGACCAACCAAGAGACCCAGTACTTC. Translation: CASSLWGTNQETQYF.

The J gene is TRBJ2-6, the V gene TRBV9, with D unclear. Trimming took 0 bases from V and 1 from J, leaving 5 bases between them. Germline lookup yields CDR1 SGDLS and CDR2 YYNGEE. The length of the CDR3 is 15 residues. CDR3 loop: CASSVVVSGANVLTF. In DNA, the CDR3 is TGTGCCAGCAGCGTAGTTGTATCTGGGGCCAACGTCCTGACTTTC. Combining the CDR3 with reference TRBV9 and TRBJ2-6 gives the whole variable domain DSGVTQTPKHLITATGQRVTLRCSPRSGDLSVYWYQQSLDQGLQFLIQYYNGEERAKGNILERFSAQQFPDLHSELNLSSLELGDSALYFCASSVVVSGANVLTFGAGSRLTVL.

This chain connects TRBV7-3 to TRBJ2-7; 8 bases fit TRBD1. V lost 2 bases to trimming and J lost 3 bases; unmatched junction nucleotides: 6. Germline CDR1 is SGHTA and CDR2 is FQGTGA. The CDR3 extends over 15 amino acids. For the CDR3, the DNA is TGTGCCAGCAGCTTAGCTTCAGGGGGCCTCTACGAGCAGTACTTC. The encoded protein is CASSLASGGLYEQYF. The full variable domain, rest sourced from reference TRBV7-3 and TRBJ2-7, is GAGVSQTPSNKVTEKGKYVELRCDPISGHTALYWYRQSLGQGPEFLIYFQGTGAADDSGLPNDRFFAVRPEGSVSTLKIQRTERGDSAVYLCASSLASGGLYEQYFGPGTRLTVT.

The J gene is TRBJ2-7, the V gene TRBV6-2 or TRBV6-3, with 12 bases identical to TRBD2. Per germline, CDR1 MNHEY and CDR2 SVGEGT. The length of the CDR3 is 15 residues. V was clipped by 6 bases and J by 1 base; unmatched bases: 4. Here the CDR3 DNA reads TGTGCCAGCAGCCGACTAGCGGGGGCGTCCTACGAGCAGTACTTC. Residues: CASSRLAGASYEQYF.

The chain uses TRBV7-6 and TRBJ1-2, with 10 positions matching TRBD1. Germline values: CDR1 SGHVS, CDR2 FNYEAQ. There are 15 residues in the CDR3. With V trimmed by 2 bases and J by 8 bases, 8 bases remained unmatched. The CDR3 sequence: CASSLRPGTGDGYTF. DNA for the CDR3: TGTGCCAGCAGCTTAAGACCCGGGACAGGGGACGGCTACACCTTC. Full variable domain (rest looked up from reference TRBV7-6 and TRBJ1-2): GAGVSQSPRYKVTKRGQDVALRCDPISGHVSLYWYRQALGQGPEFLTYFNYEAQQDKSGLPNDRFSAERPEGSISTLTIQRTEQRDSAMYRCASSLRPGTGDGYTFGSGTRLTVV.

This chain connects TRBV28 to TRBJ2-7; TRBD1 aligns across 7 bases. The CDR3 contains 16 residues. Germline CDR1 and CDR2: MDHEN and SYDVKM. V was pared by 3 bases and J by 3 bases, with 11 bases of the junction left unmatched. The chain's CDR3 is CASSLGTEILGYEQYF. The CDR3 DNA reads TGTGCCAGCAGTTTGGGGACAGAGATCCTCGGCTACGAGCAGTACTTC.

The chain uses TRBV18 and TRBJ2-2; TRBD2 aligns across 11 bases. The ends lost 3 bases at V and 5 bases at J; junction bases unmatched: 5. Germline V gene lookup returns CDR1 KGHSH and CDR2 LQKENI. The CDR3 loop spans 16 amino acids. The CDR3 DNA sequence: TGTGCCAGCTCACCCCTAGCGGGGGGTGAGACCGGGGAGCTGTTTTTT. Its protein is CASSPLAGGETGELFF.